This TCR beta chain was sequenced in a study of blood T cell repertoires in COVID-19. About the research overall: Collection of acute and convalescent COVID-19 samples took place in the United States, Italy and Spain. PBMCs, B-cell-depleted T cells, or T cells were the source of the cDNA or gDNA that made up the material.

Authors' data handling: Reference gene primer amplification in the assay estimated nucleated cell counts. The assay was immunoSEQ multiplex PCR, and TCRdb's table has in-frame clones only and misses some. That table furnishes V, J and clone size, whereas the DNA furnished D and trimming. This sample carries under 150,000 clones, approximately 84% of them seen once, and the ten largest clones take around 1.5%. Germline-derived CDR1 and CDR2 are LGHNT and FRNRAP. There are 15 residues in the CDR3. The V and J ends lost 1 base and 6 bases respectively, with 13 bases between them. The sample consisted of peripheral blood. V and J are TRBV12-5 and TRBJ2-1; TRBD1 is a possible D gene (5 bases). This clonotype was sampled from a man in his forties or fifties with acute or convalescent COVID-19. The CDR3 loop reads CASGLGQSPSNEQFF. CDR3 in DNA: TGTGCTAGTGGTTTGGGACAGTCCCCTAGCAATGAGCAGTTCTTC.